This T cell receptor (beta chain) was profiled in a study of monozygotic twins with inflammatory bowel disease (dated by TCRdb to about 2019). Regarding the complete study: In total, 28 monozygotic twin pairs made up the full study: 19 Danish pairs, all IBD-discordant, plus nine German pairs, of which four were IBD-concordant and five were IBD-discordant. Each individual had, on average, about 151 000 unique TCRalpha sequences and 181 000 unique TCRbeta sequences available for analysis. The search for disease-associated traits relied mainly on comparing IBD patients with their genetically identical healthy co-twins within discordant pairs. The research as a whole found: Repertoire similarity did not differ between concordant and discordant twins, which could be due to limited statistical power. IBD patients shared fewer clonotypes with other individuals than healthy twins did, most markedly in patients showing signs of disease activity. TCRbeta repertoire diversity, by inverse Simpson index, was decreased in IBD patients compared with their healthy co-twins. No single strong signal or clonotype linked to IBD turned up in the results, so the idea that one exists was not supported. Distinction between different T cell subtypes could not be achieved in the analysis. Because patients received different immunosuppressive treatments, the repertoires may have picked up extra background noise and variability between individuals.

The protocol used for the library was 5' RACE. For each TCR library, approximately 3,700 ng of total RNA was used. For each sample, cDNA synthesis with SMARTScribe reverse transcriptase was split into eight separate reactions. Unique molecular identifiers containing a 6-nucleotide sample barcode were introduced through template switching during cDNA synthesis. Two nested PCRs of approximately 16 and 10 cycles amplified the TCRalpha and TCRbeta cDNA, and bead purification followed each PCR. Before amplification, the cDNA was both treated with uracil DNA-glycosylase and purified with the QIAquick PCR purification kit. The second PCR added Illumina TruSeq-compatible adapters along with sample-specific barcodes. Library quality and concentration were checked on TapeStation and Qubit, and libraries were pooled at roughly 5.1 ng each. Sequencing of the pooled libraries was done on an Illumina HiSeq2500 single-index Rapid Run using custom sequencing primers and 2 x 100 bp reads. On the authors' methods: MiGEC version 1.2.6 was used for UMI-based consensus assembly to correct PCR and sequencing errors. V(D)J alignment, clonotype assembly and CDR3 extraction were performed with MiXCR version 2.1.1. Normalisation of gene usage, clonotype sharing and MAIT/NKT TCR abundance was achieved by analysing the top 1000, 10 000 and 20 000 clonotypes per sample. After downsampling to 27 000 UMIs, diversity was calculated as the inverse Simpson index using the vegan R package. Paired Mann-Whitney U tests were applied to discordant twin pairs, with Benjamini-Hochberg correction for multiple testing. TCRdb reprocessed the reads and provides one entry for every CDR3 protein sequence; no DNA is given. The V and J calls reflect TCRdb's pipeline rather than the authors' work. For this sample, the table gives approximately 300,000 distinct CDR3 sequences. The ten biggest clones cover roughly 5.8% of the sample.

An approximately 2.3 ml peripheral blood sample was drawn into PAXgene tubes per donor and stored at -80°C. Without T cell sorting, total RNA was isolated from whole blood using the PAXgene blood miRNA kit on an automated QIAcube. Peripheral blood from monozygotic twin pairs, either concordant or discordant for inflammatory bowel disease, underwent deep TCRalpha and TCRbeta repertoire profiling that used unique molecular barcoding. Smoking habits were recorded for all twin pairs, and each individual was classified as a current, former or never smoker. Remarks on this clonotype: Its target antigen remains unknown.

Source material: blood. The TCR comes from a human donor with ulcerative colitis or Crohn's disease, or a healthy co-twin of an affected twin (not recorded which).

The CDR3 here reads CASSATGGTAHYGYTF. The chain couples TRBV9 to TRBJ1-2. The CDR3 spans 16 residues, from the cysteine through the phenylalanine. The DNA is unrecorded. The CDR1 and CDR2 encoded by the germline V gene are SGDLS and YYNGEE.